Presented here are 8 T cell receptor beta chains from one specimen sequenced in a study of cytotoxic CD8 clonotypes in ibrutinib-treated CLL. The protocol was immunoSEQ multiplex PCR, while the TCRdb copy is restricted to in-frame clones and leaves out a portion. The sample carries 300,000 or so clones, under 70% recorded once. Material: PBMCs, obtained after 36 months of ibrutinib treatment. The receptors were gathered from a human donor with chronic lymphocytic leukemia.

This clone appeared a few times. The chain is built from TRBV5-1 and TRBJ2-2, with D perhaps matching TRBD2 (5 bases). The CDR3 runs to 14 residues. The ends were cut back, 1 base at V and 7 bases at J, with 11 bases in the middle. The germline CDR1 and CDR2 sequences are SGHRS and YFSETQ. The CDR3 protein is CASSLIREVGELFF. In DNA, the CDR3 is TGCGCCAGCAGCTTGATCCGGGAAGTCGGGGAGCTGTTTTTT.

V is TRBV2 and J is TRBJ2-2, with D hard to call. Germline assignment: CDR1 SNHLY and CDR2 FYNNEI. The CDR3 length is 14 residues. V lost 3 bases and J lost 7, with 12 bases in between. For the CDR3, the DNA is TGTGCCAGCAGTGACAACGTATTTAGCGGGGAGCTGTTTTTT. Its protein product is CASSDNVFSGELFF.

V usage is TRBV5-1 and J usage is TRBJ1-1, with 7 positions matching TRBD1. Germline-derived CDR1 and CDR2 are SGHRS and YFSETQ. V was pared by 4 bases and J by 2 bases, with 11 bases of the junction left unmatched. This CDR3 contains 16 residues. CDR3 loop: CASSRAATGDNTEAFF. The CDR3 bases are TGCGCCAGCAGCAGAGCCGCAACAGGGGACAACACTGAAGCTTTCTTT.

This clone has a count of ten or more. This CDR3 is also generated by other DNA sequences in the sample. The V call is TRBV7-8, the J call TRBJ2-7; TRBD2 might be the D (5 bases). CDR3 size: 15 residues. V was shortened by 3 bases and J by 0 bases, with 12 bases between the two germline ends. The germline CDR1 and CDR2 sequences are SGHVS and FQNEAQ. The CDR3 DNA reads as TGTGCCAGCAGCTTCCCGGCGGGCGGCTCCTACGAGCAGTACTTC. Residues: CASSFPAGGSYEQYF.

The chain carries TRBV4-1 and TRBJ2-7; D is possibly TRBD1 (6 bases). The length of the CDR3 is 14 residues. Germline CDR1 MGHRA, CDR2 YSYEKL. Trimming took off 0 bases at V and 4 bases at J, with 10 bases between the two ends. CDR3 sequence (DNA): TGCGCCAGCAGCCAAGACAGGGGCGGGTACGAGCAGTACTTC. Translating it yields CASSQDRGGYEQYF.

The table lists this clone with a few counts. The chain combines TRBV6-1 with TRBJ1-5; possible D gene TRBD1, 6 bases. The germline V gene encodes CDR1 MNHNS and CDR2 SASEGT. Trimming left V 7 bases short and J 5 bases short, with 12 bases between. The CDR3 extends over 13 amino acids. DNA for the CDR3: TGTGCCAGCATCAGGGACACTCATCAGCCCCAGCATTTT. Amino acids: CASIRDTHQPQHF.

This clone occurred a few times. CDR3 sequence: CASQAGGGYYEQYF. CDR3 in DNA: TGTGCCAGTCAAGCGGGGGGCGGGTACTACGAGCAGTACTTC. V is TRBV6-5 and J is TRBJ2-7; 9 bases line up with TRBD2. The V gene end was trimmed by 9 bases and the J gene end by 3 bases; junction bases not matched to a gene: 9. Germline V gene lookup returns CDR1 MNHEY and CDR2 SVGAGI. This CDR3 contains 14 residues.

V is TRBV29-1 and J is TRBJ1-3; D unresolved. The CDR3 runs to 11 residues. Germline-derived CDR1 and CDR2 are SQVTM and ANQGSEA. Trimming pared 7 bases from V and 0 bases from J, leaving 4 bases between. CDR3 sequence (DNA): TGCAGCGGCACCTCTGGAAACACCATATATTTT. Residues: CSGTSGNTIYF.